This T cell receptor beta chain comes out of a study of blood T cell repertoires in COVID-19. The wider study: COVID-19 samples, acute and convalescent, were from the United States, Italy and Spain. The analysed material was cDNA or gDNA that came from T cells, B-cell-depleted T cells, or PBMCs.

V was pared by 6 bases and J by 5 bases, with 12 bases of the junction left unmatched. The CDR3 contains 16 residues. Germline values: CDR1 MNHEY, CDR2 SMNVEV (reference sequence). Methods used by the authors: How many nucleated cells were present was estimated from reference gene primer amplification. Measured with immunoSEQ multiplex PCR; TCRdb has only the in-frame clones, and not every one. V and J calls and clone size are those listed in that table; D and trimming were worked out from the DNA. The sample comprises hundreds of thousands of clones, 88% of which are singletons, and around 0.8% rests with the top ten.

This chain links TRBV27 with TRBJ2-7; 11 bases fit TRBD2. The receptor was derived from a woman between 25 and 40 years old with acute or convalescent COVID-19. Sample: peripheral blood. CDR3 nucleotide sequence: TGTGCCAGCAGGACACTCACTAGCGGGAGAAACAACGAGCAGTACTTC. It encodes CASRTLTSGRNNEQYF.